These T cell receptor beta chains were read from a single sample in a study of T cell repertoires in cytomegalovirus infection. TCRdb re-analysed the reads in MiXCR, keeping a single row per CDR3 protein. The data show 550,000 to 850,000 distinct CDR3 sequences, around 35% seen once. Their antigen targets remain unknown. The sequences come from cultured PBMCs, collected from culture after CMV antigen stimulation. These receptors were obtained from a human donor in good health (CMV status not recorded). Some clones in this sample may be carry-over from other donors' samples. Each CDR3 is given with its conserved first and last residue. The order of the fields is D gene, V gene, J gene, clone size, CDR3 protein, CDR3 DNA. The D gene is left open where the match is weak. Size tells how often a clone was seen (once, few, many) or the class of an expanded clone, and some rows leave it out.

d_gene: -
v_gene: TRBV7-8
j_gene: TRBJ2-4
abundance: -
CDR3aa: CASSARERALAKNIQYF
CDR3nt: TGTGCCAGCAGCGCAAGGGAGCGTGCACTAGCCAAAAACATTCAGTACTTC

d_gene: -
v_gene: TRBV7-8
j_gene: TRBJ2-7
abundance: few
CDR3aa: CASSRDRNEQYF
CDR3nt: TGTGCCAGCAGCAGAGACAGGAACGAGCAGTACTTC

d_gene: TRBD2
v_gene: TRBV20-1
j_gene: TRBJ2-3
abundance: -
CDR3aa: CSASRLAGASDTQYF
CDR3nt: TGCAGTGCTAGTCGCCTAGCGGGGGCTTCAGATACGCAGTATTTT

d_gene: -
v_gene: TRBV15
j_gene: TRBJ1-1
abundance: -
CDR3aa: CATSRDRRGTEAFF
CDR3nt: TGTGCCACCAGCAGAGATAGGCGGGGAACTGAAGCTTTCTTT

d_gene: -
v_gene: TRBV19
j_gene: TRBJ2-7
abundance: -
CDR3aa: CASARRGLPYEQYF
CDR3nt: TGTGCCAGCGCCCGTCGGGGCCTACCCTACGAGCAGTACTTC

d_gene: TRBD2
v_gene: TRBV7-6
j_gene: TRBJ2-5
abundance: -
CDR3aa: CASSFLRGGAGEEETQYF
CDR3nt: TGTGCCAGCAGCTTTCTCCGGGGAGGAGCGGGGGAGGAAGAGACCCAGTACTTC

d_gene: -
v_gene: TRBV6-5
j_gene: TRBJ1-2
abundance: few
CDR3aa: CASSYSKGYGYTF
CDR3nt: TGTGCCAGCAGTTACTCGAAGGGGTACGGCTACACCTTC

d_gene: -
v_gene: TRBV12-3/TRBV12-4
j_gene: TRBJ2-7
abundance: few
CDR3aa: CASSLWAPSVGKYEQYF
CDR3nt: TGTGCCAGCAGTTTATGGGCTCCTAGCGTGGGGAAGTACGAGCAGTACTTC

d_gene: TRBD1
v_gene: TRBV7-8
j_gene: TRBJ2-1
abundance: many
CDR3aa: CASSPPGTDLRNEQFF
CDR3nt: TGTGCCAGCAGCCCTCCCGGGACAGATCTTAGGAATGAGCAGTTCTTC

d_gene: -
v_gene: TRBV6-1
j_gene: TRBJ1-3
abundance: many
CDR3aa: CASTRDVRSGNTIYF
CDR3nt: TGTGCCAGCACCCGGGACGTCCGCTCTGGAAACACCATATATTTT

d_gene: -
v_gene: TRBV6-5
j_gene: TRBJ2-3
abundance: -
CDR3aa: CASSRRGTQYF
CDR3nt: TGTGCCAGCAGTCGGAGGGGGACGCAGTATTTT

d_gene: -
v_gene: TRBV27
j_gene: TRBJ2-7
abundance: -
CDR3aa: CASSLRFGVSSYEQYF
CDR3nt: TGTGCCAGCAGTTTGAGGTTCGGGGTTAGCTCCTACGAGCAGTACTTC

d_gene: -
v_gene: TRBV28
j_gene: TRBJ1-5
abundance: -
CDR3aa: CASSPTVDRPNQPQHF
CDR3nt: TGTGCCAGCAGCCCCACCGTCGACAGGCCTAATCAGCCCCAGCATTTT

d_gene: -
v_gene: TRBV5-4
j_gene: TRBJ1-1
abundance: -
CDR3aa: CASSLAGTAFF
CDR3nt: TGTGCCAGCAGCTTGGCCGGTACGGCTTTCTTT

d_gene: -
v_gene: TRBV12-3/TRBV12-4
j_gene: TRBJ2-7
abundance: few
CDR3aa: CASTLQGLYEQYF
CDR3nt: TGTGCCAGCACCCTTCAGGGGCTCTACGAGCAGTACTTC

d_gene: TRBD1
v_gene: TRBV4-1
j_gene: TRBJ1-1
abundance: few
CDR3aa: CASSQGQGLNTEAFF
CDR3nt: TGTGCCAGCAGCCAAGGACAGGGGTTGAACACTGAAGCTTTCTTT

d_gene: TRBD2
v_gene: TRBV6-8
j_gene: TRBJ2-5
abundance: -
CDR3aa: CASSGASGPYQETQYF
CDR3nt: TGTGCCAGCAGTGGCGCTAGCGGGCCTTACCAAGAGACCCAGTACTTC

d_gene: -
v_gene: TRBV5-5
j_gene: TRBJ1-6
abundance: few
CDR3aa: CASRTGPKESSYNSPLHF
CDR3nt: TGTGCCAGCAGAACCGGGCCGAAAGAGAGCTCCTATAATTCACCCCTCCACTTT

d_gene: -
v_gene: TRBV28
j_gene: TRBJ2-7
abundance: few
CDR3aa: CASRMGGGNEQYF
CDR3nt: TGTGCCAGCAGGATGGGGGGTGGCAACGAGCAGTACTTC

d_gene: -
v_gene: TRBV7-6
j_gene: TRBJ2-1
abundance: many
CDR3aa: CASSSATDSYNEQFF
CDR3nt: TGTGCCAGCAGCTCCGCGACAGACTCCTACAATGAGCAGTTCTTC

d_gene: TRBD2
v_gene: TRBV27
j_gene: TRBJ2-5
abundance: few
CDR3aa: CASSLSPNSLLAGGRETQYF
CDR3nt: TGTGCCAGCAGTTTATCGCCAAACTCCTTACTAGCGGGAGGTCGGGAGACCCAGTACTTC

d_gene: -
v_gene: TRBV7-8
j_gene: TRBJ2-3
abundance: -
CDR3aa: CASSLIRDIHTDTQYF
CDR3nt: TGTGCCAGCAGCTTGATCCGGGACATCCACACAGATACGCAGTATTTT

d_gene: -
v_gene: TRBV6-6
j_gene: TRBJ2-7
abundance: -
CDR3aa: CASSYSSAFSYEQYF
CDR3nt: TGTGCCAGCAGTTACTCTTCCGCCTTCTCCTACGAGCAGTACTTC

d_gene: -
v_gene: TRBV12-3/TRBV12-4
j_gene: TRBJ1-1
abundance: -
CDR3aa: CASSLMGKNTEAFF
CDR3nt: TGTGCCAGCAGTTTAATGGGCAAAAACACTGAAGCTTTCTTT

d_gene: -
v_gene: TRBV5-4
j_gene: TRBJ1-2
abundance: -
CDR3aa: CASSLVGAVNGYTF
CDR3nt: TGTGCCAGCAGCTTGGTAGGGGCCGTTAATGGCTACACCTTC

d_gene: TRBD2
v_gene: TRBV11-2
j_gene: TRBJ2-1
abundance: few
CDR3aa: CASSLRGQGLAGGAYNEQFF
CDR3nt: TGTGCCAGCAGCCTGCGCGGACAGGGACTAGCGGGGGGAGCCTACAATGAGCAGTTCTTC

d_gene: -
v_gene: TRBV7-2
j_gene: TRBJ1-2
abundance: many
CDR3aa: CASSLVLGAYNGYTF
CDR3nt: TGTGCCAGCAGCTTAGTTCTGGGGGCGTATAATGGCTACACCTTC

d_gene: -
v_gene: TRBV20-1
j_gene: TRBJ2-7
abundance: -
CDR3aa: CSARDPIRGYEQYF
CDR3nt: TGCAGTGCTAGAGACCCCATAAGGGGCTACGAGCAGTACTTC

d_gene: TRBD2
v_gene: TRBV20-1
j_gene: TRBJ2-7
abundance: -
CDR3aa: CSAERGSGGYEQYF
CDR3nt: TGCAGTGCCGAGCGGGGGAGCGGGGGGTACGAGCAGTACTTC

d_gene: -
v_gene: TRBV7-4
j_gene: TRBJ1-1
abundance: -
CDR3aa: CASSGDKRRPMNTEAFF
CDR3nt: TGTGCCAGCAGCGGGGACAAGCGGAGACCCATGAACACTGAAGCTTTCTTT

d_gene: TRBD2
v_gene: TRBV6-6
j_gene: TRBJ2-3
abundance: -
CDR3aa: CASRPGTSEPRTQYF
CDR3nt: TGTGCCAGCAGGCCCGGGACTAGCGAACCCCGAACGCAGTATTTT

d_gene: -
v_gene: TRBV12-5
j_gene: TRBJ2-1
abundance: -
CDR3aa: CASGLWDPRAYEQFF
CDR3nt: TGTGCTAGTGGTTTGTGGGACCCACGCGCGTATGAGCAGTTCTTC

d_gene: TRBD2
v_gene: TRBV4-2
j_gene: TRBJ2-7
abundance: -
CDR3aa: CASSQDSRGNPYEQYF
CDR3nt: TGTGCCAGCAGCCAAGACTCGCGGGGGAACCCCTACGAGCAGTACTTC

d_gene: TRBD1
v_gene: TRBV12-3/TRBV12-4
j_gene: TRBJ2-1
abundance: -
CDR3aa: CASSGQGKYNEQFF
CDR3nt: TGTGCCAGCAGCGGACAGGGGAAATATAATGAGCAGTTCTTC

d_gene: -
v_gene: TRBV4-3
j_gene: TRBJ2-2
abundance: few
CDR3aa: CASSQDTGTGELFF
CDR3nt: TGCGCCAGCAGCCAAGATACGGGCACCGGGGAGCTGTTTTTT

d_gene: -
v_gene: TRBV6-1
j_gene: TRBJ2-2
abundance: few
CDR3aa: CASTGHRDTGELFF
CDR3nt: TGTGCCAGCACCGGACATAGGGACACCGGGGAGCTGTTTTTT

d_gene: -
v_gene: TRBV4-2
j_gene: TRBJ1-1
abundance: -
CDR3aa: CASSQAGSNTEAFF
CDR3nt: TGTGCCAGCAGCCAAGCAGGAAGTAACACTGAAGCTTTCTTT

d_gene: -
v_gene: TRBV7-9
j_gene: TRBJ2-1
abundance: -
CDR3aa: CASSLEAANEQFF
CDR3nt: TGTGCCAGCAGCTTAGAAGCCGCCAATGAGCAGTTCTTC

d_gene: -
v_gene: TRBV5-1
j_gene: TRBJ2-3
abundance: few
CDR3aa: CASSAGLGGSISDTQYF
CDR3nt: TGCGCCAGCAGCGCCGGACTAGGGGGTTCAATTTCAGATACGCAGTATTTT

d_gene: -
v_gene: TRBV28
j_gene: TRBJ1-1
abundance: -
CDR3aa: CASSSQTVNTEAFF
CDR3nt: TGTGCCAGCAGTTCCCAGACAGTGAACACTGAAGCTTTCTTT

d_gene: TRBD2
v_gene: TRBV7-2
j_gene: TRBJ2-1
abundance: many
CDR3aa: CASSFAGGPYNEQFF
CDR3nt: TGTGCCAGCAGCTTCGCGGGGGGTCCATACAATGAGCAGTTCTTC